A selection of T cell receptor beta chains follows, all from one sample in a study of blood T cells in healthy people across ages. Via MiXCR, TCRdb re-called the 5' RACE reads, giving one row per CDR3 protein. The table shows some 1.4 million distinct CDR3 sequences, with 40% to 50% occurring only once. Sequenced sample: blood. These TCRs come from a young woman in good health. Each CDR3 is given with its conserved first and last residue. The order of the fields is clone size, D gene, V gene, J gene, CDR3 DNA, CDR3 protein. A D gene is named only where the DNA matches it firmly. Size is stated for part of the rows, as once, few or many counts, or as a class when the clone is expanded.

few	.	TRBV6-5	TRBJ1-6	TGTGCCAGCACGACTGGGAGCTCCTATAATTCACCCCTCCACTTT	CASTTGSSYNSPLHF
.	.	TRBV12-3/TRBV12-4	TRBJ1-6	TGTGCCAGCAGTTTAAGGCAGGGCGTTTCACCCCTCCACTTT	CASSLRQGVSPLHF
.	.	TRBV20-1	TRBJ2-5	TGCAGTGCTCTCGGGACCGTGAAAGAGACCCAGTACTTC	CSALGTVKETQYF
.	TRBD2	TRBV5-1	TRBJ2-3	TGCGCCAGCAGCTTAAGGACTAGCGGGGGGCCCGATACGCAGTATTTT	CASSLRTSGGPDTQYF
few	.	TRBV25-1	TRBJ2-1	TGTGCCAGCAGTGACCAAAGGACCCCTGAGCAGTTCTTC	CASSDQRTPEQFF
.	TRBD2	TRBV12-3/TRBV12-4	TRBJ2-7	TGTGCCAGCAGTTTACGGACTAGCGGGGGGTTTAATGAGCAGTACTTC	CASSLRTSGGFNEQYF
.	.	TRBV14	TRBJ2-1	TGTGCCAGCAGCCAAGAGAGAGGACCCCTCTCCTACAATGAGCAGTTCTTC	CASSQERGPLSYNEQFF
few	TRBD2	TRBV7-9	TRBJ2-5	TGTGCCAGCAGCCAGGGACTAGCGGGACCCAGCCCGAAAGAGACCCAGTACTTC	CASSQGLAGPSPKETQYF
.	TRBD2	TRBV6-5	TRBJ2-7	TGTGCCAGCAGTCGCACTAGCGGGACCCTGGGGGAGCAGTACTTC	CASSRTSGTLGEQYF
few	TRBD2	TRBV29-1	TRBJ2-1	TGCAGCGTTGAGGATACTAGCGTACTCAATGAGCAGTTCTTC	CSVEDTSVLNEQFF
.	TRBD2	TRBV5-1	TRBJ2-1	TGCGCCAGCCTGGGGGGGGGCTACAATGAGCAGTTCTTC	CASLGGGYNEQFF